Listed below are T cell receptor beta chains from one sample, sequenced in a study of T cell responses to AZD1222 COVID-19 vaccine. TCRdb's copy holds only in-frame clones and misses some; the assay was immunoSEQ multiplex PCR. Of about 120,000 clones listed, 85% to 90% were seen once; the top ten hold roughly 14%. This specimen was peripheral blood, taken 28 days after the second AZD1222 dose. The origin of the receptors is an adult who received the AZD1222 COVID-19 vaccine. CDR3s include the opening cysteine and the closing phenylalanine or tryptophan.

j_gene | v_gene | CDR3aa
TRBJ1-1 | TRBV2 | CASTHTEAFF
TRBJ2-3 | TRBV7-2 | CASSHDGGTDTQYF
TRBJ1-2 | TRBV12-3/TRBV12-4 | CASSLGYGYTF
TRBJ2-2 | TRBV7-9 | CASSRWGTGELFF
TRBJ2-1 | TRBV30 | CAWSVFRNEQFF
TRBJ1-1 | TRBV9 | CASSVLPGGTEAFF
TRBJ2-5 | TRBV5-6 | CASSQAGTGAQETQYF
TRBJ1-2 | TRBV19 | CASSSSIGLTGGYGYTF
TRBJ1-1 | TRBV5-6 | CASSLWTPNTEAFF
TRBJ1-2 | TRBV5-1 | CASSLGQGSVNYGYTF
TRBJ2-7 | TRBV29-1 | CSVRETARYEQYF
TRBJ2-5 | TRBV2 | CASSAGETQYF
TRBJ2-7 | TRBV27 | CASSPNRLAGAPYEQYF
TRBJ2-6 | TRBV5-1 | CASSFRARSSSGANVLTF
TRBJ2-7 | TRBV18 | CASSPLAGGATEQYF
TRBJ1-1 | TRBV18 | CASSLLENTEAFF
TRBJ2-1 | TRBV28 | CASRTGTGGFNEQFF
TRBJ1-1 | TRBV6-4 | CASSDRTGMAFF
TRBJ1-5 | TRBV19 | CASRQGYLPQHF
TRBJ2-3 | TRBV9 | CASSVAGGGTDTQYF
TRBJ2-7 | TRBV5-5 | CASSSRTGVPYEQYF
TRBJ1-5 | TRBV18 | CASSDSPNQPQHF